This paragraph covers one T cell receptor (beta chain) sequence. The sample is drawn from a study of shared clonotypes between healthy human individuals. It was CD45RO-negative cells, positively selected for CCR7, that made up naive CD8 cells, with terminally differentiated effector memory CD45RA+ cells excluded. Data came from immunoSEQ multiplex PCR; TCRdb stores just in-frame clones and leaves some out. There are about 1.9 million clones in the sample; approximately 92% occur only once, and under 2% lies in the top ten. The sequencing sample was made of naive CD8+ T cells from PBMCs. The TCR sequence derives from a man between 18 and 29 years old in good health. Some clones in this sample may be carry-over from other donors' samples.

The CDR3 coding sequence is TGTGCCAGCGGCCTCCGAACAGGGAATCCTAACTATGGCTACACCTTC. This gives the protein CASGLRTGNPNYGYTF. The chain uses TRBV7-8 and TRBJ1-2; tentative D call: TRBD1 (6 bases). V lost 8 bases and J lost 0, with 19 bases in between. CDR1 SGHVS and CDR2 FQNEAQ come from the germline V gene. This CDR3 comprises 16 residues.